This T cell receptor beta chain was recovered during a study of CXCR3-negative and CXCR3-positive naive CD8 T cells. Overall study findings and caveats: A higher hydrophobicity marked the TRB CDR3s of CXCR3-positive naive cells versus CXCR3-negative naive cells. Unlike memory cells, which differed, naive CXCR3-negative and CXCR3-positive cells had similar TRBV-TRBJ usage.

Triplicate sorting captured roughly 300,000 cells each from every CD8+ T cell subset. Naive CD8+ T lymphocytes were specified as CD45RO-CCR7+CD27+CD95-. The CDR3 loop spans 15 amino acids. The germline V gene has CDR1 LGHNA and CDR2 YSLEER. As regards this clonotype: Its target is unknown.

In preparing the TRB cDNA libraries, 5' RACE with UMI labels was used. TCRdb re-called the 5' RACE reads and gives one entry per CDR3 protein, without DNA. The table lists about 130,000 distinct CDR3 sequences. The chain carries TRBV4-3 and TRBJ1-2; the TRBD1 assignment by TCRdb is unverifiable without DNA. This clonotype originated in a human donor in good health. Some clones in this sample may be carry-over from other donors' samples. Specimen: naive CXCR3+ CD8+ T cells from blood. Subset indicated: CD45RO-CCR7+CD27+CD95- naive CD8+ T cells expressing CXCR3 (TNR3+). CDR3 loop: CASSQDRLQGDGYTF.